This T cell receptor (beta chain) was sequenced for a study of T cell repertoires in ileal Crohn's disease. Overall study results and limits: Compared with non-smokers, active smokers at surgery showed more clonal expansions.

Patients were adults with ileal or ileocolonic Crohn's disease needing resection. Notes on this clone: The antigen is not known.

Data came from immunoSEQ multiplex PCR; TCRdb stores just in-frame clones and leaves some out. The sample carries approximately 11,000 clones, 65% to 80% recorded once. The length of the CDR3 is 14 residues. V lost 0 bases, J lost 2 bases, and 6 bases lay in between. Germline V gives CDR1 SGHRS, CDR2 YFSETQ. The TCR originated in an adult with Crohn's disease. The rearrangement links TRBV5-1 to TRBJ1-5, with no clear D. Sequenced sample: ileal tissue. The DNA for the CDR3 is TGCGCCAGCAGCTTGGGAGAGCGCAATCAGCCCCAGCATTTT. It encodes CASSLGERNQPQHF. Full variable domain (missing parts from reference TRBV5-1 and TRBJ1-5): KAGVTQTPRYLIKTRGQQVTLSCSPISGHRSVSWYQQTPGQGLQFLFEYFSETQRNKGNFPGRFSGRQFSNSRSEMNVSTLELGDSALYLCASSLGERNQPQHFGDGTRLSIL.